This T cell receptor beta chain was identified during a study of monozygotic twins with inflammatory bowel disease. This CDR3 has 14 residues. Per germline, CDR1 SGHTA and CDR2 FQGNSA. TCRdb re-called the 5' RACE reads; every CDR3 protein appears as one record, without DNA. The repertoire table contains a few hundred thousand distinct CDR3 sequences. V usage is TRBV7-2 and J usage is TRBJ2-5; no DNA is available, so the TRBD2 call from TCRdb remains unchecked. Material for sequencing was blood. This receptor was identified in a human donor with ulcerative colitis or Crohn's disease, or a healthy co-twin of an affected twin (not recorded which). The CDR3 protein is CASSLTGPSGTQYF.